The entry below gives a single T cell receptor beta chain sequence along with its context. Trimming stripped 0 bases from V and 2 bases from J, with 8 bases between. The CDR3 runs 14 residues. CDR1 SGHKS and CDR2 YYEKEE come from the germline V gene (reference sequence). Only in-frame clones appear in the TCRdb table, and some are missing; sequencing was by immunoSEQ multiplex PCR. Seen here are 35,000 to 40,000 clones, more than 75% observed once, and the top ten hold under 3.5%. This specimen comes from a study of lymphopenia after photon versus proton radiotherapy. This sequence joins TRBV5-5 and TRBJ1-1; D gene uncertain. The specimen was peripheral blood, collected from a patient treated with photon-based radiotherapy. The receptor was isolated from a man in his fifties or sixties with gastric cancer. The CDR3 region has the DNA TGTGCCAGCAGCTTGGGCGGAACCAACACTGAAGCTTTCTTT. This codes for CASSLGGTNTEAFF.